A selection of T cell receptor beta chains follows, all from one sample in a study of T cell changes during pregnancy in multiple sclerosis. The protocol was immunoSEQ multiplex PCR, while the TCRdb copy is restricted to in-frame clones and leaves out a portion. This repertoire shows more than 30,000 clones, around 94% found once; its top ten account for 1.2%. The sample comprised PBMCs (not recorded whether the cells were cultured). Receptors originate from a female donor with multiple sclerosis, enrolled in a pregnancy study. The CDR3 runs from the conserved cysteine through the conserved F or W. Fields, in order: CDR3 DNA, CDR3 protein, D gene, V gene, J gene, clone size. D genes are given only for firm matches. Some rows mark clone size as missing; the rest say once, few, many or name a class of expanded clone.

TGCGCCAGCAGTACTGACGGATCGACTAATGAAAAACTGTTTTTT	CASSTDGSTNEKLFF	.	TRBV5-1	TRBJ1-4	.
TGCGCCAGCAGCCAAGTCAAGGGGACTAGCGGGAGTGGGGAGCAGTTCTTC	CASSQVKGTSGSGEQFF	TRBD2	TRBV4-1	TRBJ2-1	.
TGTGCCAGCAAATGGGGGGGAGGCACAGATACGCAGTATTTT	CASKWGGGTDTQYF	TRBD2	TRBV27	TRBJ2-3	.
TGTGCCAGCAGCCCGGACGAGCGAAGCTCCTACGAGCAGTACTTC	CASSPDERSSYEQYF	.	TRBV7-2	TRBJ2-7	.
TGTGCCAGCAGCGCACAAGACAGATACTACGAGCAGTACTTC	CASSAQDRYYEQYF	.	TRBV9	TRBJ2-7	.
TGCGCCAGCAGCTGGGGGACAGGGAACAATCAGCCCCAGCATTTT	CASSWGTGNNQPQHF	TRBD1	TRBV5-1	TRBJ1-5	few
TGTGCCAGCAGGGGGACAGGGCCTGGAAACACCATATATTTT	CASRGTGPGNTIYF	TRBD1	TRBV6-6	TRBJ1-3	.
TGTGCCAGCAGCCAAGCGCCAGGGAACCGACACGAGCAGTACTTC	CASSQAPGNRHEQYF	.	TRBV14	TRBJ2-7	.
TGCGCCAGCAGTGAAGGAGCCTCTGGCGGCTACACCTTC	CASSEGASGGYTF	.	TRBV10-1	TRBJ1-2	.
TGTGCCAGCAGTCATGGCGCTAGCGGGAGGCCCGGGGAGCTGTTTTTT	CASSHGASGRPGELFF	TRBD2	TRBV28	TRBJ2-2	.
TGTGCCCCCCTGGCGTCGGCTTTCTTT	CAPLASAFF	.	TRBV10-3	TRBJ1-1	.
TGTGCCAGCAGTCCCAACACATATCTATACGAGCAGTACTTC	CASSPNTYLYEQYF	.	TRBV27	TRBJ2-7	few
TGCGCCAGCAGCTGGGACAGGGTAAACACCGGGGAGCTGTTTTTT	CASSWDRVNTGELFF	TRBD1	TRBV5-1	TRBJ2-2	.
TGTGCCAGCAGCTCGAACAGGGCTATTGAAGCTTTCTTT	CASSSNRAIEAFF	.	TRBV7-2	TRBJ1-1	.
TGTGCCAGCAGTGAACGCAGGGATGGGGACGAGCAGTACTTC	CASSERRDGDEQYF	.	TRBV2	TRBJ2-7	.
TGTGCCAGCTCACCCCGCCCGTGGACAGTCCTAAAGTTCTCCTACAATGAGCAGTTCTTC	CASSPRPWTVLKFSYNEQFF	.	TRBV18	TRBJ2-1	.
TGTGCCTGGAGTACCACAGATAGCAATCAGCCCCAGCATTTT	CAWSTTDSNQPQHF	.	TRBV30	TRBJ1-5	.
TGTGCCAGCAGCGTACCTCCCGACACAGATACGCAGTATTTT	CASSVPPDTDTQYF	.	TRBV9	TRBJ2-3	.
TGTGCCAGCAGCGGAACAGGGATAGAGACCCAGTACTTC	CASSGTGIETQYF	.	TRBV5-6	TRBJ2-5	.
TGCGCCAGCAGCCTAGGGACAGGTAATCAGCCCCAGCATTTT	CASSLGTGNQPQHF	TRBD1	TRBV5-1	TRBJ1-5	.
TGTGCCAGCTCACCGAAGTCAGGATCCTTAGGGGACACTGAAGCTTTCTTT	CASSPKSGSLGDTEAFF	.	TRBV18	TRBJ1-1	.
TGTGCCAGCAGCCAACCTCTCCGGACAGGGGAGACCCAGTACTTC	CASSQPLRTGETQYF	TRBD1	TRBV14	TRBJ2-5	.
TGCGCCAGCAGCCCAAGATTGGGCGGCAATCAGCCCCAGCATTTT	CASSPRLGGNQPQHF	.	TRBV4-1	TRBJ1-5	.
TGTGCCAGCCAACTTAGCGGGAGGGCCGTGTACGAGCAGTACTTC	CASQLSGRAVYEQYF	TRBD2	TRBV6-1	TRBJ2-7	.
TGTGCCAGCAGCCCGCCGGGACTAGCGGGAGGGCAGCAGTTCTTC	CASSPPGLAGGQQFF	TRBD2	TRBV7-2	TRBJ2-1	.
TGTGCCTGGAGTCTATCGGACAGCAGCCAAGAGACCCAGTACTTC	CAWSLSDSSQETQYF	.	TRBV30	TRBJ2-5	.